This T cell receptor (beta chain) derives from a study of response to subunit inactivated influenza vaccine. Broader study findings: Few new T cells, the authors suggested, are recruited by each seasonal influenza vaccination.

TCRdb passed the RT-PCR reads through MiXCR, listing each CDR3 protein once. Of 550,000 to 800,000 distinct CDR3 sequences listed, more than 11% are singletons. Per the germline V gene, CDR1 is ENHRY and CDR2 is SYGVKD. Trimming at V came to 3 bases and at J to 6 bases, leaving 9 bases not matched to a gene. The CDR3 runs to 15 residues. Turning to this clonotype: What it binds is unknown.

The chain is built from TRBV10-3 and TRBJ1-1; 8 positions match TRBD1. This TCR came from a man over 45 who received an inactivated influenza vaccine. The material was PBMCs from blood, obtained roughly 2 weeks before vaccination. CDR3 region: CAISDRDRGGPEAFF. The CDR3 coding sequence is TGTGCCATCAGTGACCGAGACAGGGGCGGCCCTGAAGCTTTCTTT.